This TCR beta chain was identified during a study of T cell changes during pregnancy in multiple sclerosis (dated by TCRdb to the late 2010s). Notes on the research overall: In women with multiple sclerosis, the researchers looked at how the T cell repertoire shifted as pregnancy progressed.

Regarding this clone: Its antigen is still unknown. One base away there is no much larger clone; base qualities are not given.

Library construction relied on the immunoSEQ multiplex PCR assay. Sourced from immuneACCESS, this table was stored by TCRdb with only in-frame sequences that have V and J called. A share of the clones is absent; for the studies checked, an unresolved V gene accounts for under half, and the remainder has no known explanation. The sample data list tens of thousands of clones, and nearly 95% of these were observed just once. About 0.99% of the sample rests with the top ten. The specimen was peripheral blood, collected after pregnancy. The source is a female donor with multiple sclerosis, enrolled in a pregnancy study.

The CDR3 region: CASSMMVTAGNTIYF. The nucleotide sequence reads TGTGCCAGTAGTATGATGGTGACAGCTGGAAACACCATATATTTT. The rearrangement combines TRBV19 with TRBJ1-3, and perhaps TRBD1 as D gene, on 5 matching bases. CDR3 length: 15 amino acids, cysteine to phenylalanine. The CDR3 DNA has 45 bases and is translated from base 1. A distance of 11 bases separates the germline ends of V and J, which lose 3 bases and 2 bases respectively. Via the germline V gene (reference sequence), CDR1 is LNHDA and CDR2 SQIVND.